A selection of T cell receptor beta chains follows, all from one sample in a study of cytomegalovirus exposure and HLA in healthy donors. Measured with immunoSEQ multiplex PCR; TCRdb has only the in-frame clones, and not every one. Of roughly 140,000 clones detected, roughly 87% appear once; the ten largest clones hold around 5.4%. Input material: PBMCs. The receptors were sampled from a man aged 25-40 years in good health and CMV-seropositive. CDR3s include the opening cysteine and the closing phenylalanine or tryptophan. D genes are given only for firm matches.

j_gene: TRBJ1-3
v_gene: TRBV28
d_gene: TRBD1
CDR3aa: CASETGKGNTIYF

j_gene: TRBJ1-6
v_gene: TRBV9
d_gene: TRBD1
CDR3aa: CASSETGTGAWNSPLHF

j_gene: TRBJ1-3
v_gene: TRBV2
d_gene: TRBD1
CDR3aa: CASSRDRGGNTIYF

j_gene: TRBJ1-4
v_gene: TRBV30
d_gene: -
CDR3aa: CAWSVGGIGEKLFF

j_gene: TRBJ1-4
v_gene: TRBV28
d_gene: TRBD1
CDR3aa: CASSSYRGRREKLFF

j_gene: TRBJ2-7
v_gene: TRBV2
d_gene: -
CDR3aa: CASSDHGSNEQYF

j_gene: TRBJ1-3
v_gene: TRBV7-9
d_gene: -
CDR3aa: CASSSSSGNTIYF

j_gene: TRBJ1-3
v_gene: TRBV7-2
d_gene: -
CDR3aa: CASSLKGGNTIYF

j_gene: TRBJ2-5
v_gene: TRBV2
d_gene: -
CDR3aa: CASKWTVTETQYF

j_gene: TRBJ1-2
v_gene: TRBV5-1
d_gene: TRBD1
CDR3aa: CASSGQGVFDGYTF

j_gene: TRBJ2-7
v_gene: TRBV9
d_gene: -
CDR3aa: CASSVEAGPYEQYF

j_gene: TRBJ1-5
v_gene: TRBV27
d_gene: -
CDR3aa: CASRLVIKNQPQHF

j_gene: TRBJ2-7
v_gene: TRBV6-5
d_gene: TRBD1
CDR3aa: CASSYSTGTYEQYF

j_gene: TRBJ2-2
v_gene: TRBV18
d_gene: -
CDR3aa: CASSPRGTGITGELFF

j_gene: TRBJ2-1
v_gene: TRBV5-1
d_gene: -
CDR3aa: CASSKGLRDEQFF

j_gene: TRBJ2-3
v_gene: TRBV19
d_gene: -
CDR3aa: CASKLTDITDTQYF

j_gene: TRBJ1-6
v_gene: TRBV5-1
d_gene: TRBD1
CDR3aa: CASSPTGFNSPLHF

j_gene: TRBJ1-1
v_gene: TRBV7-9
d_gene: -
CDR3aa: CASSLGGAVTEAFF

j_gene: TRBJ1-5
v_gene: TRBV19
d_gene: TRBD1
CDR3aa: CASRWDREGNQPQHF

j_gene: TRBJ1-2
v_gene: TRBV29-1
d_gene: -
CDR3aa: CSVEDSLYGYTF

j_gene: TRBJ2-2
v_gene: TRBV5-1
d_gene: -
CDR3aa: CASSYFTGTSPGELFF

j_gene: TRBJ2-3
v_gene: TRBV5-4
d_gene: TRBD2
CDR3aa: CASSLDSGPSTDTQYF

j_gene: TRBJ1-2
v_gene: TRBV5-4
d_gene: -
CDR3aa: CASSLGDGGLYGYTF

j_gene: TRBJ2-7
v_gene: TRBV14
d_gene: -
CDR3aa: CASSQDGLQQYF

j_gene: TRBJ2-3
v_gene: TRBV5-1
d_gene: TRBD2
CDR3aa: CASSSGGWDTQYF

j_gene: TRBJ1-1
v_gene: TRBV9
d_gene: -
CDR3aa: CASSKAGVGTEAFF

j_gene: TRBJ1-1
v_gene: TRBV7-8
d_gene: -
CDR3aa: CASSARVFTEAFF

j_gene: TRBJ1-2
v_gene: TRBV6-5
d_gene: -
CDR3aa: CASSKTDTNYGYTF

j_gene: TRBJ2-6
v_gene: TRBV9
d_gene: -
CDR3aa: CASSQSPREAGANVLTF

j_gene: TRBJ2-5
v_gene: TRBV5-6
d_gene: -
CDR3aa: CASSLERAETQYF

j_gene: TRBJ2-2
v_gene: TRBV5-1
d_gene: TRBD2
CDR3aa: CASSSVPTVGLPNTGELFF

j_gene: TRBJ1-5
v_gene: TRBV2
d_gene: -
CDR3aa: CASSPGTSGNQPQHF

j_gene: TRBJ1-1
v_gene: TRBV19
d_gene: -
CDR3aa: CASSISRNEAFF

j_gene: TRBJ2-1
v_gene: TRBV5-4
d_gene: TRBD2
CDR3aa: CASSPRLAGAEDEQFF

j_gene: TRBJ1-5
v_gene: TRBV4-1
d_gene: -
CDR3aa: CASSLGADQPQHF

j_gene: TRBJ2-3
v_gene: TRBV18
d_gene: TRBD2
CDR3aa: CASSPFVIAGLTDTQYF

j_gene: TRBJ2-1
v_gene: TRBV5-1
d_gene: -
CDR3aa: CASSPQAGYNEQFF

j_gene: TRBJ2-7
v_gene: TRBV30
d_gene: -
CDR3aa: CAWSVLNPGYEQYF

j_gene: TRBJ2-2
v_gene: TRBV6-4
d_gene: -
CDR3aa: CASSEDDSTGELFF

j_gene: TRBJ1-5
v_gene: TRBV28
d_gene: TRBD1
CDR3aa: CASLGTGLNQPQHF

j_gene: TRBJ2-1
v_gene: TRBV7-2
d_gene: TRBD2
CDR3aa: CASSRGLAGGNEQFF

j_gene: TRBJ2-6
v_gene: TRBV18
d_gene: -
CDR3aa: CASSPQDSNSGANVLTF

j_gene: TRBJ1-1
v_gene: TRBV7-9
d_gene: -
CDR3aa: CASSSPGRNTEAFF

j_gene: TRBJ1-5
v_gene: TRBV28
d_gene: -
CDR3aa: CASSSHSSNQPQHF

j_gene: TRBJ1-1
v_gene: TRBV28
d_gene: -
CDR3aa: CASSLGRVRNTEAFF

j_gene: TRBJ2-5
v_gene: TRBV12-5
d_gene: -
CDR3aa: CASGLSDSPETQYF

j_gene: -
v_gene: TRBV4-1
d_gene: TRBD2
CDR3aa: CASSQNGLAGGPGDYEQYF

j_gene: TRBJ1-5
v_gene: TRBV5-4
d_gene: -
CDR3aa: CASSLMGGNQPQHF

j_gene: TRBJ2-7
v_gene: TRBV11-2
d_gene: TRBD2
CDR3aa: CASSLVGGLGEQYF